Below are 10 T cell receptor beta chains sequenced from a single sample in a study of T cell changes during pregnancy in multiple sclerosis. Sequencing used immunoSEQ multiplex PCR; TCRdb keeps in-frame clones, though not all of them. Among tens of thousands of clones listed, approximately 93% were seen once. The source was CD8+ T cells from peripheral blood mononuclear cells, collected in the second trimester of pregnancy. These receptor sequences come from a female donor with multiple sclerosis, enrolled in a pregnancy study.

CDR3 protein: CASSLVAGFTYEQYF. In DNA, the CDR3 is TGTGCCAGCAGCCTGGTAGCGGGATTCACCTACGAGCAGTACTTC. The chain has TRBV7-8 and TRBJ2-7; TRBD2 matches at 8 bases. This CDR3 comprises 15 residues. Germline V CDR1 and CDR2: SGHVS, FQNEAQ. With V trimmed by 5 bases and J by 2 bases, 8 bases remained unmatched.

This clone was detected once. This rearrangement joins TRBV7-9 to TRBJ2-1, with a weak D call TRBD2 (5 bases). The V and J ends lost 5 bases and 4 bases respectively, with 18 bases between them. The CDR3 is 16 residues long. The V gene's germline CDR1 is SEHNR and CDR2 FQNEAQ (reference sequence). In DNA, the CDR3 is TGTGCCAGCAGCCCGGAACGTCGAGGCGGGTACAATGAGCAGTTCTTC. This translates into CASSPERRGGYNEQFF.

The chain carries TRBV18 and TRBJ2-1, with D tentatively TRBD2 (5 bases). There are 16 residues in the CDR3. Germline V gives CDR1 KGHSH, CDR2 LQKENI. V was pared by 6 bases and J by 3 bases, with 18 bases between. The CDR3 loop reads CASSISARSNYNEQFF. The DNA of the CDR3 is TGTGCCAGCTCTATTAGCGCGCGCTCGAACTACAATGAGCAGTTCTTC.

This chain connects TRBV29-1 to TRBJ2-1; TRBD1 is a possible D gene (5 bases). The germline gives CDR1 SQVTM, CDR2 ANQGSEA. V was shortened by 7 bases and J by 10 bases, with 17 bases between the two germline ends. The CDR3 runs to 12 residues. Here the CDR3 DNA reads TGCAGCGGTCGATTAGGGGTATACGAGCAGTTCTTC. It is translated as CSGRLGVYEQFF.

The rearrangement links TRBV5-1 to TRBJ2-3; D is possibly TRBD2 (5 bases). CDR3 length: 15 residues. Trimming removed 3 bases from V and 3 bases from J, with 14 bases in between. CDR1 is SGHRS, CDR2 YFSETQ, per germline. This CDR3 is CASSSVASLTDTQYF. CDR3 nucleotides: TGCGCCAGCAGCTCGGTTGCTAGCTTGACAGATACGCAGTATTTT.

This clone has only one observation. The chain recombines TRBV6-5 with TRBJ1-2; maybe TRBD1 (6 bases). Between the trimmed V and J ends, which lost 4 bases and 7 bases, there was a span of 10 bases. The CDR3 has 12 residues. Germline values: CDR1 MNHEY, CDR2 SVGAGI. This CDR3 is CASSSLGGGYTF. Written as DNA, the CDR3 is TGTGCCAGCAGTTCCCTAGGGGGTGGCTACACCTTC.

V gene TRBV4-1 combines with J gene TRBJ2-7; 7 nucleotides agree with TRBD2. The length of the CDR3 is 17 residues. J was trimmed by 4 bases and V by 0 bases; bases with no gene match: 12. Germline CDR1 reads MGHRA; CDR2 reads YSYEKL. Here the CDR3 DNA reads TGCGCCAGCAGCCAAGATCCCGGTAGTGGGGGGGTGTACGAGCAGTACTTC. It codes for CASSQDPGSGGVYEQYF.

This clone was detected only a few times. This chain links TRBV6-1 with TRBJ1-5; D not certain. The CDR3 extends over 14 amino acids. V was clipped by 1 base and J by 0 bases, with 4 bases between them. Germline CDR1 is MNHNS and CDR2 is SASEGT. CDR3 coding DNA: TGTGCCAGCAGTGAAGACGGTAGCAATCAGCCCCAGCATTTT. Translated: CASSEDGSNQPQHF.

The V gene is TRBV11-2, the J gene TRBJ2-1; no firm D call. This CDR3 contains 12 residues. The ends were cut back, 5 bases at V and 3 bases at J, with 5 bases in the middle. Per germline, CDR1 SGHAT and CDR2 FQNNGV. Written as DNA, the CDR3 is TGTGCCAGCAGCCCGTACTACAATGAGCAGTTCTTC. Its protein product is CASSPYYNEQFF.

The V call is TRBV4-3, the J call TRBJ1-1; D not certain. CDR3 length: 14 amino acids. CDR1 LGHNA and CDR2 YSLEER come from the germline V gene. With 0 bases removed from V and 4 bases from J, the gap between germline ends came to 9 bases. The CDR3 coding sequence is TGCGCCAGCAGCCAAGACCTACTAATCACTGAAGCTTTCTTT. The encoded protein is CASSQDLLITEAFF.